The clone carrying this TCR beta chain was counted many times. Its antigen is not identified. The ends lost 2 bases at V and 8 bases at J; junction bases unmatched: 1. Germline values: CDR1 SGHTA, CDR2 FQGNSA. The CDR3 runs to 14 residues. The authors produced cDNA by 5'RACE using 10-nucleotide random UMIs. One entry per CDR3 protein, called by TCRdb with MiXCR from the 5' RACE reads. The sample contains about 33,000 distinct CDR3 sequences, approximately 1.5% of which appear only once. The sample is drawn from a study of neurological immune-mediated disorders. The study's findings and limits: No link was found between any clinical or MRI feature and the multiple sclerosis repertoire cluster. Phylogenetic grouping assigned the repertoires of 18 of 34 multiple sclerosis patients to a single related-CDR3 cluster, representing a possible signature.

Unsorted libraries were prepared from 2 million PBMCs that had been stored at -80 C. The receptor was isolated from a woman aged 30 to 39 with multiple sclerosis. This chain uses TRBV7-2 with TRBJ2-1, with 12 bases fitting TRBD2. The material sequenced was PBMCs. CDR3 amino acids: CASSLLAGGYEQFF. The CDR3 coding sequence is TGTGCCAGCAGCTTACTAGCGGGGGGGTATGAGCAGTTCTTC.